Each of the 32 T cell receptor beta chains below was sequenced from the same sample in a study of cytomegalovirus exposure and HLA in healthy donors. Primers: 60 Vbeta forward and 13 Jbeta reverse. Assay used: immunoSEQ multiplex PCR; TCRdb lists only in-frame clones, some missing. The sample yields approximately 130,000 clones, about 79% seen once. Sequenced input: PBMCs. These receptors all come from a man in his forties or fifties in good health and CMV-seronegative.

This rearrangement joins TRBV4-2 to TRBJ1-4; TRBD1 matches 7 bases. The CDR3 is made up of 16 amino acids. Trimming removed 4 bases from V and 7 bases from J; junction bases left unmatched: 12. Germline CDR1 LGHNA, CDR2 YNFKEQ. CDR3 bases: TGTGCCAGCAGCCGGGATTTAGGGGGCTTGGTTGAAAAACTGTTTTTT. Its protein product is CASSRDLGGLVEKLFF.

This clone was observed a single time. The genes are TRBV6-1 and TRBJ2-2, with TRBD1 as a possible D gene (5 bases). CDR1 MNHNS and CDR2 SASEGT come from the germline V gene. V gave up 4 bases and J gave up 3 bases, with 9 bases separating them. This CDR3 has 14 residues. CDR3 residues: CASSVNRYTGELFF. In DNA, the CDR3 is TGTGCCAGCAGTGTTAACAGGTACACCGGGGAGCTGTTTTTT.

CDR3 amino acids: CASSFGGQGAYEQYF. The CDR3 DNA is TGCGCCAGCAGCTTTGGCGGTCAGGGGGCCTACGAGCAGTACTTC. The chain carries TRBV5-1 and TRBJ2-7; 7 nucleotides line up with TRBD1. This CDR3 is 15 amino acids long. Germline assignment: CDR1 SGHRS and CDR2 YFSETQ. The trim removed 2 bases at V and 2 bases at J, leaving 7 bases unmatched.

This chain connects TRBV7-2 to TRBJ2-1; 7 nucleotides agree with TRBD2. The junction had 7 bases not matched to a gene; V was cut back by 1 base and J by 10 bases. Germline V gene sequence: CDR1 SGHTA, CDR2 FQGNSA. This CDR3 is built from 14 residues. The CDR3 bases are TGTGCCAGCAGCTTAGGCTCGACTAGCTGGGAGCAGTTCTTC. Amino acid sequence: CASSLGSTSWEQFF.

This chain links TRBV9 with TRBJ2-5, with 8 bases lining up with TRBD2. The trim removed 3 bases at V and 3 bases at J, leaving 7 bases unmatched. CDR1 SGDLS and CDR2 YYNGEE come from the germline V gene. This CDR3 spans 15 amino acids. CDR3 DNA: TGTGCCAGCAGCGCTGGACTAGCCCCAGAAGAGACCCAGTACTTC. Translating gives CASSAGLAPEETQYF. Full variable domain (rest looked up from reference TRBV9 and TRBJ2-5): DSGVTQTPKHLITATGQRVTLRCSPRSGDLSVYWYQQSLDQGLQFLIQYYNGEERAKGNILERFSAQQFPDLHSELNLSSLELGDSALYFCASSAGLAPEETQYFGPGTRLLVL.

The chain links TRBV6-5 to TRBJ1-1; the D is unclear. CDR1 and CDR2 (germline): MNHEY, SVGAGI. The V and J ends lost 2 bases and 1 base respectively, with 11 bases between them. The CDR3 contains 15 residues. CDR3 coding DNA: TGTGCCAGCAGTTACCATGGACTGAGGAACACTGAAGCTTTCTTT. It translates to CASSYHGLRNTEAFF.

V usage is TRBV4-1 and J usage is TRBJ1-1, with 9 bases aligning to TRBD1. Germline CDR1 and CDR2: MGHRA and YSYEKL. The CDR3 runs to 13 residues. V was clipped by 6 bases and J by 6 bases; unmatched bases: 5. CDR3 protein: CASRKTGGAEAFF. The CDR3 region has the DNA TGCGCCAGCAGAAAGACAGGGGGGGCTGAAGCTTTCTTT.

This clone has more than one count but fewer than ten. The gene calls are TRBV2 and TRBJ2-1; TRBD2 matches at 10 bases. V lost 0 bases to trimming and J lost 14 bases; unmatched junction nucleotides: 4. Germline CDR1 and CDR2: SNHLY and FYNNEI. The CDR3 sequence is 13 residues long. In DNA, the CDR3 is TGTGCCAGCAGTGAAGCTAGCGGGGGGTATGAGTTCTTC. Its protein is CASSEASGGYEFF.

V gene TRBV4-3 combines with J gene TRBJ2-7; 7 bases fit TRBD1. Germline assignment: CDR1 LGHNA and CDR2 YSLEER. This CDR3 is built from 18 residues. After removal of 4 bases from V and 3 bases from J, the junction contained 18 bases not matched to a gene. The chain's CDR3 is CASSRKRPTQGDLYEQYF. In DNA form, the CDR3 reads TGCGCCAGCAGCCGTAAAAGACCCACCCAGGGGGACCTCTACGAGCAGTACTTC.

Written as DNA, the CDR3 is TGTGCCAGCAGCCAGCTCGGACAGGGAAGGCAAGAGACCCAGTACTTC. Amino acid sequence: CASSQLGQGRQETQYF. V usage is TRBV14 and J usage is TRBJ2-5; TRBD1 aligns across 8 bases. Germline CDR1 SGHDN, CDR2 FVKESK. This CDR3 has 16 residues. With 3 bases clipped from V and 2 bases from J, the junction kept 8 bases outside the gene matches.

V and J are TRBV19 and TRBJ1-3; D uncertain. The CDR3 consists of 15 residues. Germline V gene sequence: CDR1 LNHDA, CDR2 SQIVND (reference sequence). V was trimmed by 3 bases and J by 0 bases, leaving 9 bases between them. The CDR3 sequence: CASSMGSYSGNTIYF. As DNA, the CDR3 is TGTGCCAGTAGTATGGGTAGCTACTCTGGAAACACCATATATTTT. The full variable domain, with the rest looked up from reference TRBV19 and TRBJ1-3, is DGGITQSPKYLFRKEGQNVTLSCEQNLNHDAMYWYRQDPGQGLRLIYYSQIVNDFQKGDIAEGYSVSREKKESFPLTVTSAQKNPTAFYLCASSMGSYSGNTIYFGEGSWLTVV.

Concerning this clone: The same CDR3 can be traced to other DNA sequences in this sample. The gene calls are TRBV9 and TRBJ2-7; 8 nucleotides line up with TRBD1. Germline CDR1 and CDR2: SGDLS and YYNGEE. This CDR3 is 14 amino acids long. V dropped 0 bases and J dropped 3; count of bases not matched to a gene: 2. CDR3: CASSVGQGIYEQYF. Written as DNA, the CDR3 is TGTGCCAGCAGCGTAGGACAGGGGATCTACGAGCAGTACTTC.

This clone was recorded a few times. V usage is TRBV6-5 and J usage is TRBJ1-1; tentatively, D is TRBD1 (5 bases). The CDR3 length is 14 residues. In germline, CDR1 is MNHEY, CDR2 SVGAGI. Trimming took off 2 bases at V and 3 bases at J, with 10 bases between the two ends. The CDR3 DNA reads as TGTGCCAGCAGTTACCCGGGGGAACACACTGAAGCTTTCTTT. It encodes CASSYPGEHTEAFF.

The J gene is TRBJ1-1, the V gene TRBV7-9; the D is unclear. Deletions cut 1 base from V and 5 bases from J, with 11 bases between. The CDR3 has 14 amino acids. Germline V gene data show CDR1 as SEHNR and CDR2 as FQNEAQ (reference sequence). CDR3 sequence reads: CASSLVSGSTEAFF. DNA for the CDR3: TGTGCCAGCAGCTTAGTTTCAGGCTCTACTGAAGCTTTCTTT.

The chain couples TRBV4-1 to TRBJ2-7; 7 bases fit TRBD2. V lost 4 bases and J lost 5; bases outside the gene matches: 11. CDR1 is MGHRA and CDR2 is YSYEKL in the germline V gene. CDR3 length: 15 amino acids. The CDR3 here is CASSPSGRGLDEQYF. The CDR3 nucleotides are TGCGCCAGCAGCCCAAGTGGGCGGGGGTTAGACGAGCAGTACTTC.

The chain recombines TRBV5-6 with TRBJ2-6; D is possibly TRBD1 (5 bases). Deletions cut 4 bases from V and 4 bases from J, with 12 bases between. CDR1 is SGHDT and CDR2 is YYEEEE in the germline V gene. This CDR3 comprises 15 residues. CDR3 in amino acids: CASSLRGSGANVLTF. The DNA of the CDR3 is TGTGCCAGCAGCCTTAGGGGTTCGGGGGCCAACGTCCTGACTTTC.

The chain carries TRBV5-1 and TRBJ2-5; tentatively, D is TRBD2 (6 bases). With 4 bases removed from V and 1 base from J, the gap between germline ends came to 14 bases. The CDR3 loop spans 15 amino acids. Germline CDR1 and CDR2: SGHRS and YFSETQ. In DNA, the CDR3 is TGCGCCAGCAGCCCCCCGGAGGGGCCCCAAGAGACCCAGTACTTC. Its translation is CASSPPEGPQETQYF.

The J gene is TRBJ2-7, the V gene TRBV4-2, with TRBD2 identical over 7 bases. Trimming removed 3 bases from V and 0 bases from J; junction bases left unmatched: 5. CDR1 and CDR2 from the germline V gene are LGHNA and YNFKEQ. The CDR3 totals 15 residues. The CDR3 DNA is TGTGCCAGCAGCCAGTCTAGCGGTTACTCCTACGAGCAGTACTTC. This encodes CASSQSSGYSYEQYF.

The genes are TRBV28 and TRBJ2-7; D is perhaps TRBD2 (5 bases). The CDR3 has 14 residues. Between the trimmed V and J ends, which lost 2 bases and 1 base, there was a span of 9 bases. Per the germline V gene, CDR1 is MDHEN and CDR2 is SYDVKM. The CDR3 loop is CASSLAGLSYEQYF. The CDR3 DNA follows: TGTGCCAGCAGTTTAGCGGGTCTATCCTACGAGCAGTACTTC.

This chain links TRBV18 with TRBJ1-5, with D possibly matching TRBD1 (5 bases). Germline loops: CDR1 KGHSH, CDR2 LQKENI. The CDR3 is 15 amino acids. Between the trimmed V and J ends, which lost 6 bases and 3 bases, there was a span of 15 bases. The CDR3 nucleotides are TGTGCCAGCTCTACGCAGGGCCGTAACAATCAGCCCCAGCATTTT. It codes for CASSTQGRNNQPQHF.

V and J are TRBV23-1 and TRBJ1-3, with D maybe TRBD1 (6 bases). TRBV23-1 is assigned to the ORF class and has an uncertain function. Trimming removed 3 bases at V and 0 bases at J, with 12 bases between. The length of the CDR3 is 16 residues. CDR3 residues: CASSHRTVSSGNTIYF. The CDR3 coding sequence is TGCGCCAGCAGTCATAGGACAGTAAGCTCTGGAAACACCATATATTTT.

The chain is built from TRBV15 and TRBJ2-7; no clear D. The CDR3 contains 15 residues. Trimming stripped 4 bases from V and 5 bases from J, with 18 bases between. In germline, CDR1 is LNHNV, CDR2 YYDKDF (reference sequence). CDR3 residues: CATSTLVTRIDEQYF. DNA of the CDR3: TGTGCCACCAGCACACTCGTTACCCGTATTGACGAGCAGTACTTC.

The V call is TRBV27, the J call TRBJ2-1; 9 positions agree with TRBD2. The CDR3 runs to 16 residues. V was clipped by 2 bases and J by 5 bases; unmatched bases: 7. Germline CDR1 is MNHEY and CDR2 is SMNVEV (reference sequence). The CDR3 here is CASSLLAGIGDNEQFF. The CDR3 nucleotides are TGTGCCAGCAGTTTACTAGCGGGGATTGGTGACAATGAGCAGTTCTTC.

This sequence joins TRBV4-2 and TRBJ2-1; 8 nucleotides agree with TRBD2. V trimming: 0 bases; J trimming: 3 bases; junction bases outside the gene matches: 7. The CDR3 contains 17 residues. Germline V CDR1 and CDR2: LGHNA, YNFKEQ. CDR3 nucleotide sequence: TGTGCCAGCAGCCAAGAACCGGGACTAGGATACTACAATGAGCAGTTCTTC. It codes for CASSQEPGLGYYNEQFF.

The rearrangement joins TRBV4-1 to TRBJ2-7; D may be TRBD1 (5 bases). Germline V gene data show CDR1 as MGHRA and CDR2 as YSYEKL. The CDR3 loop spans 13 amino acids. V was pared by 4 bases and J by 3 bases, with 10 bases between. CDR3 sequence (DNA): TGCGCCAGCAGCCCCTGGGGCGACTACGAGCAGTACTTC. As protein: CASSPWGDYEQYF.

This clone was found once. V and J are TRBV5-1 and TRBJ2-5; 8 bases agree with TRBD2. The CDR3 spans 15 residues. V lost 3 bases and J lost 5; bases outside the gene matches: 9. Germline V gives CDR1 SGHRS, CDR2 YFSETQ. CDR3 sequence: CASSSNSGGGETQYF. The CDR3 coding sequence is TGCGCCAGCAGCTCGAACAGCGGGGGCGGGGAGACCCAGTACTTC.

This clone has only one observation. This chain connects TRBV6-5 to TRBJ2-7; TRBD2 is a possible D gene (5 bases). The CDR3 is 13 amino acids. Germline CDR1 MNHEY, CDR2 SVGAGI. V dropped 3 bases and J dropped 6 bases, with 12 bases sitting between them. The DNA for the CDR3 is TGTGCCAGCAGTTATCGGGGATCGGGCGAGCAGTACTTC. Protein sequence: CASSYRGSGEQYF.

CDR3 residues: CASSSSGAYNEQFF. DNA for the CDR3: TGTGCCAGCAGTTCTAGCGGGGCCTACAATGAGCAGTTCTTC. V usage is TRBV6-5 and J usage is TRBJ2-1; 9 bases align to TRBD2. V was pared by 4 bases and J by 2 bases, with 0 bases of the junction left unmatched. Germline V gene lookup returns CDR1 MNHEY and CDR2 SVGAGI. The CDR3 has 14 residues.

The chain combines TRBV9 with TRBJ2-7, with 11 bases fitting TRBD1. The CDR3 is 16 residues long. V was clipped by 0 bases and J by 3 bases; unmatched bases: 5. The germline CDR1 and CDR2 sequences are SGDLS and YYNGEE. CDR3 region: CASSVADRGPGYEQYF. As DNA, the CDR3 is TGTGCCAGCAGCGTAGCGGACAGGGGGCCCGGCTACGAGCAGTACTTC.

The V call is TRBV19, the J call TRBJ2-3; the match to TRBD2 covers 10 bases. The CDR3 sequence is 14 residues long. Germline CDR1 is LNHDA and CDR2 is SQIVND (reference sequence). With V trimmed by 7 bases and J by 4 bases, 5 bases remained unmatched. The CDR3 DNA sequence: TGTGCCAGTAATCTAGCGGGGGCCGCAGATACGCAGTATTTT. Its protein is CASNLAGAADTQYF. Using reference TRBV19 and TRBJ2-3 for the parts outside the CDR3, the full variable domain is DGGITQSPKYLFRKEGQNVTLSCEQNLNHDAMYWYRQDPGQGLRLIYYSQIVNDFQKGDIAEGYSVSREKKESFPLTVTSAQKNPTAFYLCASNLAGAADTQYFGPGTRLTVL.

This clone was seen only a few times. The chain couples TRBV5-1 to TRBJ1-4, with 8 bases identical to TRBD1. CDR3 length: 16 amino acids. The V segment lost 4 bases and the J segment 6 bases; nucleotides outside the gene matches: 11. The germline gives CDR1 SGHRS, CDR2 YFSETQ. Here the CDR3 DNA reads TGCGCCAGCAGCCCAAGGACAGGGAGTGGGGATGAAAAACTGTTTTTT. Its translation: CASSPRTGSGDEKLFF.

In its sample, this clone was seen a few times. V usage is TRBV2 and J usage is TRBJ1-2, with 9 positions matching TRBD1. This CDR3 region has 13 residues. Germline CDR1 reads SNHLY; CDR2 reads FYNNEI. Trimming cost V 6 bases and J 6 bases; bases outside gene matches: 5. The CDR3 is CASRARTGDGYTF. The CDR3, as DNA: TGTGCCAGCAGAGCCCGGACAGGGGATGGCTACACCTTC.